The rows below give T cell receptor beta chains drawn from one sample of a study of identical twins. TCRdb analysed the 5' RACE reads with MiXCR anew, one entry per CDR3 protein. The data show about 490,000 distinct CDR3 sequences, nearly 15% seen once. The data also belong to a second study, concerning yellow fever vaccine responses in identical twins.

The sequenced sample was CD4+ T cells sorted from blood. The receptors stem from a woman between 18 and 29 years old in good health. The CDR3 runs from the conserved cysteine through the conserved F or W. Each record gives: clone size, V gene, J gene, D gene, CDR3 protein, CDR3 DNA. The D gene is left open where the match is weak. Some rows have no size entry. The others give once, few or many, or a class for an expanded clone.

clone_size: -; v_call: TRBV18; j_call: TRBJ1-1; d_call: -; cdr3_aa: CASSPSWGNTEAFF; cdr3_nt: TGTGCCAGCTCACCGAGCTGGGGGAACACTGAAGCTTTCTTT
clone_size: -; v_call: TRBV9; j_call: TRBJ2-2; d_call: TRBD1; cdr3_aa: CASSVSGTANTGELFF; cdr3_nt: TGTGCCAGCAGCGTCTCCGGGACAGCGAACACCGGGGAGCTGTTTTTT
clone_size: -; v_call: TRBV27; j_call: TRBJ2-3; d_call: -; cdr3_aa: CASRGLTDTQYF; cdr3_nt: TGTGCCAGCAGGGGGTTGACAGATACGCAGTATTTT
clone_size: -; v_call: TRBV29-1; j_call: TRBJ2-5; d_call: TRBD1; cdr3_aa: CSVELGQGIKETQYF; cdr3_nt: TGCAGCGTTGAATTAGGACAGGGAATAAAAGAGACCCAGTACTTC
clone_size: -; v_call: TRBV3-1; j_call: TRBJ2-1; d_call: -; cdr3_aa: CASSQERQALDEQFF; cdr3_nt: TGTGCCAGCAGCCAAGAGCGTCAGGCCCTCGATGAGCAGTTCTTC
clone_size: few; v_call: TRBV12-3/TRBV12-4; j_call: TRBJ2-6; d_call: TRBD1; cdr3_aa: CASRSDRGVQGANVLTF; cdr3_nt: TGTGCCAGCAGGTCAGACAGGGGGGTGCAAGGGGCCAACGTCCTGACTTTC
clone_size: -; v_call: TRBV27; j_call: TRBJ2-5; d_call: TRBD1; cdr3_aa: CASSFRTGGFLETQYF; cdr3_nt: TGTGCCAGCAGTTTCCGAACAGGGGGTTTTCTTGAGACCCAGTACTTC
clone_size: -; v_call: TRBV4-1; j_call: TRBJ2-6; d_call: -; cdr3_aa: CASSQRSGSSGANVLTF; cdr3_nt: TGCGCCAGCAGCCAGCGCTCAGGTTCCTCTGGGGCCAACGTCCTGACTTTC
clone_size: few; v_call: TRBV12-3/TRBV12-4; j_call: TRBJ2-1; d_call: TRBD2; cdr3_aa: CASRPYEGLAGTYNEQFF; cdr3_nt: TGTGCCAGCAGGCCGTATGAAGGCCTAGCGGGCACCTACAATGAGCAGTTCTTC
clone_size: -; v_call: TRBV20-1; j_call: TRBJ2-5; d_call: -; cdr3_aa: CSAAGEGGQETQYF; cdr3_nt: TGCAGTGCCGCAGGGGAGGGGGGCCAAGAGACCCAGTACTTC
clone_size: -; v_call: TRBV7-7; j_call: TRBJ2-2; d_call: -; cdr3_aa: CASSALTQNTGELFF; cdr3_nt: TGTGCCAGCAGCGCCCTGACCCAGAACACCGGGGAGCTGTTTTTT
clone_size: -; v_call: TRBV3-1; j_call: TRBJ1-1; d_call: TRBD1; cdr3_aa: CASSFAGGPTEAFF; cdr3_nt: TGTGCCAGCAGTTTTGCAGGGGGGCCCACTGAAGCTTTCTTT
clone_size: -; v_call: TRBV12-5; j_call: TRBJ2-3; d_call: -; cdr3_aa: CASGTGTRDLDTQYF; cdr3_nt: TGTGCTAGTGGTACCGGGACAAGGGACTTAGATACGCAGTATTTT
clone_size: few; v_call: TRBV20-1; j_call: TRBJ2-2; d_call: -; cdr3_aa: CSASPDTGELFF; cdr3_nt: TGCAGTGCTAGTCCAGACACCGGGGAGCTGTTTTTT
clone_size: -; v_call: TRBV7-8; j_call: TRBJ2-5; d_call: -; cdr3_aa: CASSLPADGKTQYF; cdr3_nt: TGTGCCAGCAGCTTACCGGCTGATGGAAAGACCCAGTACTTC
clone_size: -; v_call: TRBV20-1; j_call: TRBJ1-2; d_call: -; cdr3_aa: CSAREDVADYGYTF; cdr3_nt: TGCAGTGCTAGAGAGGACGTCGCGGACTATGGCTACACCTTC
clone_size: -; v_call: TRBV5-7; j_call: TRBJ2-1; d_call: -; cdr3_aa: CASRPPDGDNEQFF; cdr3_nt: TGTGCCAGCAGGCCCCCGGACGGTGACAATGAGCAGTTCTTC
clone_size: -; v_call: TRBV20-1; j_call: TRBJ2-7; d_call: TRBD2; cdr3_aa: CSARDVLAGGYEQYF; cdr3_nt: TGCAGTGCTAGAGATGTCCTAGCGGGAGGCTACGAGCAGTACTTC
clone_size: few; v_call: TRBV5-5; j_call: TRBJ2-1; d_call: TRBD2; cdr3_aa: CASSLGVWGGRDNEQFF; cdr3_nt: TGTGCCAGCAGCTTGGGGGTGTGGGGGGGTCGGGACAATGAGCAGTTCTTC
clone_size: -; v_call: TRBV29-1; j_call: TRBJ2-3; d_call: TRBD2; cdr3_aa: CSGGVREVGDTQYF; cdr3_nt: TGCAGCGGTGGGGTCCGGGAGGTGGGAGATACGCAGTATTTT
clone_size: few; v_call: TRBV5-8; j_call: TRBJ2-4; d_call: -; cdr3_aa: CASTFGVAKNIQYF; cdr3_nt: TGTGCCAGCACCTTTGGGGTTGCCAAAAACATTCAGTACTTC
clone_size: -; v_call: TRBV20-1; j_call: TRBJ2-3; d_call: TRBD2; cdr3_aa: CSARDPSGNTDTQYF; cdr3_nt: TGCAGTGCTAGAGACCCTAGCGGGAACACAGATACGCAGTATTTT
clone_size: many; v_call: TRBV4-2; j_call: TRBJ2-2; d_call: TRBD2; cdr3_aa: CASSSGGSDTGELFF; cdr3_nt: TGTGCCAGCAGCTCGGGGGGGTCGGACACCGGGGAGCTGTTTTTT
clone_size: -; v_call: TRBV28; j_call: TRBJ2-6; d_call: -; cdr3_aa: CASSFGAGANVLTF; cdr3_nt: TGTGCCAGCAGTTTCGGGGCTGGGGCCAACGTCCTGACTTTC
clone_size: -; v_call: TRBV12-5; j_call: TRBJ2-7; d_call: -; cdr3_aa: CASGLAESGKQYF; cdr3_nt: TGTGCTAGTGGTTTGGCAGAAAGCGGTAAGCAGTACTTC
clone_size: -; v_call: TRBV20-1; j_call: TRBJ2-7; d_call: TRBD2; cdr3_aa: CSAHNSGRNYEQYF; cdr3_nt: TGCAGTGCACACAATAGCGGGAGGAACTACGAGCAGTACTTC
clone_size: -; v_call: TRBV27; j_call: TRBJ1-6; d_call: -; cdr3_aa: CASSFRTPNSPLHF; cdr3_nt: TGTGCCAGCAGTTTTCGGACACCCAATTCACCCCTCCACTTT
clone_size: few; v_call: TRBV25-1; j_call: TRBJ1-4; d_call: -; cdr3_aa: CASSDLRGHEKLFF; cdr3_nt: TGTGCCAGCAGTGATTTAAGAGGTCATGAAAAACTGTTTTTT
clone_size: -; v_call: TRBV12-3/TRBV12-4; j_call: TRBJ1-2; d_call: -; cdr3_aa: CASSLHRTTNYGYTF; cdr3_nt: TGTGCCAGCAGCCTCCACAGGACTACTAACTATGGCTACACCTTC
clone_size: many; v_call: TRBV3-1; j_call: TRBJ1-2; d_call: -; cdr3_aa: CASSQGHKNYGYTF; cdr3_nt: TGTGCCAGCAGCCAAGGTCACAAGAACTATGGCTACACCTTC
clone_size: -; v_call: TRBV15; j_call: TRBJ2-1; d_call: -; cdr3_aa: CAPEGGNEQFF; cdr3_nt: TGTGCCCCCGAGGGGGGGAATGAGCAGTTCTTC
clone_size: -; v_call: TRBV7-9; j_call: TRBJ2-3; d_call: -; cdr3_aa: CASSRQTVITDTQYF; cdr3_nt: TGTGCCAGCAGCCGACAGACAGTTATAACAGATACGCAGTATTTT
clone_size: many; v_call: TRBV7-9; j_call: TRBJ1-4; d_call: -; cdr3_aa: CASSFWTATNEKLFF; cdr3_nt: TGTGCCAGCAGCTTCTGGACAGCAACTAATGAAAAACTGTTTTTT
clone_size: few; v_call: TRBV15; j_call: TRBJ1-6; d_call: -; cdr3_aa: CATSRGQTVGTLHF; cdr3_nt: TGTGCCACCAGCAGAGGACAGACGGTTGGTACCCTCCACTTT
clone_size: -; v_call: TRBV4-1; j_call: TRBJ1-1; d_call: -; cdr3_aa: CASSHNSEAFF; cdr3_nt: TGCGCCAGCAGCCATAATTCGGAGGCTTTCTTT
clone_size: -; v_call: TRBV6-1; j_call: TRBJ2-1; d_call: -; cdr3_aa: CASRLVAASYNEQFF; cdr3_nt: TGTGCCAGCAGACTAGTGGCGGCGTCCTACAATGAGCAGTTCTTC
clone_size: many; v_call: TRBV3-1; j_call: TRBJ2-1; d_call: -; cdr3_aa: CASSQAPASYNEQFF; cdr3_nt: TGTGCCAGCAGCCAAGCCCCGGCATCCTACAATGAGCAGTTCTTC
clone_size: many; v_call: TRBV18; j_call: TRBJ2-1; d_call: TRBD1; cdr3_aa: CASSQGQGSYNEQFF; cdr3_nt: TGTGCCAGCAGCCAAGGACAGGGATCCTACAATGAGCAGTTCTTC
clone_size: -; v_call: TRBV20-1; j_call: TRBJ1-4; d_call: -; cdr3_aa: CSARDGVVNEKLFF; cdr3_nt: TGCAGTGCTAGAGACGGGGTCGTGAATGAAAAACTGTTTTTT
clone_size: -; v_call: TRBV5-1; j_call: TRBJ2-1; d_call: -; cdr3_aa: CASSSARYVAAVGYNEQFF; cdr3_nt: TGCGCCAGCAGCTCGGCGAGGTACGTCGCGGCGGTAGGCTACAATGAGCAGTTCTTC
clone_size: few; v_call: TRBV7-6; j_call: TRBJ1-1; d_call: -; cdr3_aa: CASSSTGLTEAFF; cdr3_nt: TGTGCCAGCAGCTCCACCGGATTGACTGAAGCTTTCTTT
clone_size: -; v_call: TRBV28; j_call: TRBJ2-7; d_call: -; cdr3_aa: CASSFSRYPSYEQYF; cdr3_nt: TGTGCCAGCAGTTTTTCCAGGTACCCGTCCTACGAGCAGTACTTC
clone_size: -; v_call: TRBV11-3; j_call: TRBJ2-4; d_call: -; cdr3_aa: CASSFSTGAKNIQYF; cdr3_nt: TGTGCCAGCAGCTTTTCAACGGGAGCCAAAAACATTCAGTACTTC
clone_size: many; v_call: TRBV12-3/TRBV12-4; j_call: TRBJ2-1; d_call: -; cdr3_aa: CASSFESPNEQFF; cdr3_nt: TGTGCCAGCAGTTTCGAATCCCCCAATGAGCAGTTCTTC
clone_size: -; v_call: TRBV10-3; j_call: TRBJ1-5; d_call: -; cdr3_aa: CAIRSPGDNQPQHF; cdr3_nt: TGTGCCATTCGGTCCCCGGGCGACAATCAGCCCCAGCATTTT
clone_size: few; v_call: TRBV20-1; j_call: TRBJ2-5; d_call: -; cdr3_aa: CSARDGSQETQYF; cdr3_nt: TGCAGTGCTAGAGATGGCAGCCAAGAGACCCAGTACTTC